This TCR beta chain came from a study of blood T cell repertoires in COVID-19. Turning to the study itself: Sources were T cells, B-cell-depleted T cells, or PBMCs; the material itself was cDNA or gDNA.

The cohort comprised adults aged about 18 to 100 years residing in approximately 25 US areas. Researchers sorted participants into cohorts using their self-reported clinical history. Donors of Cohort 3 who recovered were those that had two negative PCRs, clearance, or symptom resolution. Trimming stripped 2 bases from V and 0 bases from J, with 8 bases between. The germline V gene encodes CDR1 SQVTM and CDR2 ANQGSEA. This CDR3 contains 14 residues. Here immunoSEQ multiplex PCR was the method, and the copy in TCRdb shows in-frame clones only, minus some. The sample consists of about 160,000 clones, 82% of them appearing once.

The specimen was PBMCs or T cells enriched from blood (not recorded which). This chain joins TRBV29-1 and TRBJ2-1, with a tentative D call TRBD2 (5 bases). The TCR sequence derives from a man aged 55 to 69 who had recovered from COVID-19. The CDR3 bases are TGCAGCGTTGAAATAGGAGGCTCCTACAATGAGCAGTTCTTC. It codes for CSVEIGGSYNEQFF.